This TCR beta chain was obtained from a study of HIV-infected patients and healthy controls. TCRdb reprocessed the 5' RACE reads with MiXCR, giving one entry per CDR3 protein. The sample shows over 55,000 distinct CDR3 sequences, about 16% of them seen only once. This clonotype appeared many times. This CDR3 comprises 14 residues. Germline V gene sequence: CDR1 SQVTM, CDR2 ANQGSEA. Trimming cost V 0 bases and J 5 bases, with 13 bases left between them. Sample: CD4+ T cells from blood. J is TRBJ1-1 and V is TRBV29-1; D is uncertain. This receptor was identified in a human donor in good health. The CDR3 nucleotides are TGCAGCGTTGAAGATCAATTGGGGAAAACTGAAGCTTTCTTT. Amino acids: CSVEDQLGKTEAFF.